This T cell receptor beta chain comes out of a study of blood T cells in healthy people across ages. At the level of the study: Per two T cells, about one barcoded beta molecule was captured through template switching.

The individuals who served as donors were healthy Caucasians living in Russia, aged about 6 to 100. PBMCs were isolated at a quantity of at least 6.5 million per sample. CDR1 and CDR2 from the germline V gene are SGDLS and YYNGEE. The V end was cut by 4 bases, the J end by 2 bases, with 15 bases between. The CDR3 spans 15 residues. It was with a sample-barcoded 5' primer and a J-beta primer mix that a second PCR of about 6 to 12 cycles was run. A 12-random-nucleotide template-switch adaptor tagged each cDNA molecule. TCRdb called the 5' RACE reads again in MiXCR, with one record for every CDR3 protein. Of roughly 1,500,000 distinct CDR3 sequences listed, roughly 32% are singletons.

The J gene is TRBJ2-5, the V gene TRBV9; weak D call: TRBD2 (6 bases). What was sequenced was blood. This sequence was found in a woman in her 30s in good health. The CDR3 here is CASSPRTNKQETQYF. CDR3 bases: TGTGCCAGCAGCCCCCGGACTAATAAACAAGAGACCCAGTACTTC.